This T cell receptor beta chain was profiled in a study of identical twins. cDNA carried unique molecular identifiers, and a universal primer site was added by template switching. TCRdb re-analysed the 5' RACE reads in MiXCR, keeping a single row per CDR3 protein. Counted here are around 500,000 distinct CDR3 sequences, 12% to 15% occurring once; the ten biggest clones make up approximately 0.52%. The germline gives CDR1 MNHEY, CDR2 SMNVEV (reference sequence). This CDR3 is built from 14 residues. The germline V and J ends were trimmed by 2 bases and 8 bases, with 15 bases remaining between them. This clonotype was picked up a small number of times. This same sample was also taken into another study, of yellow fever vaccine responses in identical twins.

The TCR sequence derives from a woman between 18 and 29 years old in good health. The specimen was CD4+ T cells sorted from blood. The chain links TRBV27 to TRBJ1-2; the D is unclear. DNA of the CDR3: TGTGCCAGCAGTTTAGTAGCTGGGGTGTACGGCTACACCTTC. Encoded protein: CASSLVAGVYGYTF.